This T cell receptor (beta chain) derives from a study of response to subunit inactivated influenza vaccine. Study observations and caveats: The authors proposed limited new T cell recruitment per seasonal influenza vaccination.

The germline CDR1 and CDR2 sequences are LGHNA and YNFKEQ. Germline trimming cut 5 bases from V and 4 bases from J; bases unmatched to any gene: 5. CDR3 length: 15 residues. As concerns this clonotype: Antigen specificity is unknown.

Each CDR3 protein gets one entry after TCRdb re-called the RT-PCR reads with MiXCR. The table has fewer than 700,000 distinct CDR3 sequences, 10% to 15% seen once; the top ten hold about an eighth. The clonotype was recovered from a man aged 50 to 60 who received an inactivated influenza vaccine. The sample consisted of PBMCs from blood, taken 40 to 50 days after vaccination. The chain employs TRBV4-2 and TRBJ2-5; 12 bases map to TRBD1. The CDR3 coding sequence is TGTGCCAGCAGCGCCCGGGACAGGGGGCGAGAGACCCAGTACTTC. It is translated as CASSARDRGRETQYF.